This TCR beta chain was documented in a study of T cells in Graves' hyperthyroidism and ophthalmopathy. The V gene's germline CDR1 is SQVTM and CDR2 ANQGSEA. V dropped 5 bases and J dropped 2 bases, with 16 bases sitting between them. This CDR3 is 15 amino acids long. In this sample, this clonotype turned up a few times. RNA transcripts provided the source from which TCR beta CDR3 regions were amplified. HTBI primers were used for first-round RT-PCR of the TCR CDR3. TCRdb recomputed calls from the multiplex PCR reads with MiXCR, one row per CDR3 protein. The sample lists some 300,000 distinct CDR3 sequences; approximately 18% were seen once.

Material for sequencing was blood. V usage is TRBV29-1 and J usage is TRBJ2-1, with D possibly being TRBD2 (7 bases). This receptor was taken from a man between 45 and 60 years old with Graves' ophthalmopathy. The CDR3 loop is CSVLGGDFPYNEQFF. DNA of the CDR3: TGCAGCGTTCTAGGGGGGGACTTCCCCTACAATGAGCAGTTCTTC.